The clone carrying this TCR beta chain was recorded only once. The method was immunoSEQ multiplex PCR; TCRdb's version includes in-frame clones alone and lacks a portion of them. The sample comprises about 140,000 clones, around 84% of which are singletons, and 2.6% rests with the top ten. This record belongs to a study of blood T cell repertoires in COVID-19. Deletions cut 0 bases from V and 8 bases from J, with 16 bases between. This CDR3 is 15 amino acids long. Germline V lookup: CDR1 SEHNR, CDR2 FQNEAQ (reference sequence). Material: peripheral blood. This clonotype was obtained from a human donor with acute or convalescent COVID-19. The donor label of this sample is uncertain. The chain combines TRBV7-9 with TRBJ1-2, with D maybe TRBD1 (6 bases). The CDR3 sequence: CASSLALDSLRGYTF. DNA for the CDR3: TGTGCCAGCAGCTTAGCGCTGGACAGCCTGAGGGGCTACACCTTC.